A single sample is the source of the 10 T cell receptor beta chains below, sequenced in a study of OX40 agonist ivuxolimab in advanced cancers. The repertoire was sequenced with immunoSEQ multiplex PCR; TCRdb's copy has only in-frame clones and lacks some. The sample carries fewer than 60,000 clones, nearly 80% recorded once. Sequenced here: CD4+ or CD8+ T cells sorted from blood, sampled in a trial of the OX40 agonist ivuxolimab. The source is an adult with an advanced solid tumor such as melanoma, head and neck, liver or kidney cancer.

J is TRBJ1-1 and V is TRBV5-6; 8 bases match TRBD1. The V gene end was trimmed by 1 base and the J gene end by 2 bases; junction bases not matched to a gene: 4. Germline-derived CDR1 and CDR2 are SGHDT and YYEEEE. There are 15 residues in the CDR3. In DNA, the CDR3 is TGTGCCAGCAGCTTGTGGGACAGGCCTAACACTGAAGCTTTCTTT. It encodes CASSLWDRPNTEAFF.

The CDR3 DNA reads TGTGCCAGCAGCTTTCTCGGGACCAAGGATAATTCACCCCTCCACTTT. Amino acids: CASSFLGTKDNSPLHF. The V gene is TRBV7-9, the J gene TRBJ1-6; D is perhaps TRBD1 (5 bases). Germline V CDR1 and CDR2: SEHNR, FQNEAQ (reference sequence). The CDR3 contains 16 residues. The V end lost 3 bases, the J end lost 5 bases, and 14 bases lay between the germline ends.

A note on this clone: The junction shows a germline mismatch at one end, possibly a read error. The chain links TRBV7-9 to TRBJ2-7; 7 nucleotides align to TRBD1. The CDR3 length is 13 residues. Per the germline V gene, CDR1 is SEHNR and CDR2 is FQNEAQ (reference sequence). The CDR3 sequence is CTSSRQGAYEQYF. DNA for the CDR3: TGTACCAGCAGCCGACAGGGAGCCTACGAGCAGTACTTC.

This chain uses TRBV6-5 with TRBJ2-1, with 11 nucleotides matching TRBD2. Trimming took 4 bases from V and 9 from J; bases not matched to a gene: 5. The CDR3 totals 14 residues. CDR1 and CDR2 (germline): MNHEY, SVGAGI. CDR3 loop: CASSSLAGGGEQFF. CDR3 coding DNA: TGTGCCAGCAGTTCTCTAGCGGGAGGAGGTGAGCAGTTCTTC.

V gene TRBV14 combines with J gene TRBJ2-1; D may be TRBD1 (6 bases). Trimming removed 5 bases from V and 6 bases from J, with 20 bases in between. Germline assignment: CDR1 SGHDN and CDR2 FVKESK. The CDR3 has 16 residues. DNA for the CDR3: TGTGCCAGCAGCTCGGACAGCGGCGGTTTACGCAATGAGCAGTTCTTC. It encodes CASSSDSGGLRNEQFF.

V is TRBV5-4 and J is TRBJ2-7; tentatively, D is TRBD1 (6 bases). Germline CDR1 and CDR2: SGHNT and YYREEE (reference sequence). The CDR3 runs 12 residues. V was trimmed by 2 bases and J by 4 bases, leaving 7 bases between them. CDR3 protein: CASSFQGYEQYF. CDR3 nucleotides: TGTGCCAGCAGCTTCCAGGGGTACGAGCAGTACTTC.

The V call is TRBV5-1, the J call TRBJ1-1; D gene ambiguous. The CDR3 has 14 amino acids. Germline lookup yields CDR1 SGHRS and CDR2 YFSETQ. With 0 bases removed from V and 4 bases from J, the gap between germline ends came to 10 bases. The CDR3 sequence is CASSLVWEATEAFF. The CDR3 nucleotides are TGCGCCAGCAGCTTGGTGTGGGAAGCCACTGAAGCTTTCTTT.

The CDR3 region has the DNA TGTGCCAGCAGCTTTTGGGGGAGGAACACCGGGGAGCTGTTTTTT. Its protein product is CASSFWGRNTGELFF. The V gene is TRBV7-6, the J gene TRBJ2-2, with D possibly being TRBD1 or TRBD2 (5 bases each). Germline V lookup: CDR1 SGHVS, CDR2 FNYEAQ. Trimming removed 3 bases from V and 1 base from J, with 9 bases in between. The CDR3 extends over 15 amino acids.

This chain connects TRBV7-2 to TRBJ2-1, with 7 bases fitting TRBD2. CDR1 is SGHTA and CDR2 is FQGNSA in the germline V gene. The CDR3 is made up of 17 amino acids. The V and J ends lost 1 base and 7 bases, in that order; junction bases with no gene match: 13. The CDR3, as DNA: TGTGCCAGCAGCTTAGGTCGGTTCGGCGGGAGTGGGAATGAGCAGTTCTTC. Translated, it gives CASSLGRFGGSGNEQFF. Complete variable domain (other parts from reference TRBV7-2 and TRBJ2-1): GAGVSQSPSNKVTEKGKDVELRCDPISGHTALYWYRQSLGQGLEFLIYFQGNSAPDKSGLPSDRFSAERTGGSVSTLTIQRTQQEDSAVYLCASSLGRFGGSGNEQFFGPGTRLTVL.

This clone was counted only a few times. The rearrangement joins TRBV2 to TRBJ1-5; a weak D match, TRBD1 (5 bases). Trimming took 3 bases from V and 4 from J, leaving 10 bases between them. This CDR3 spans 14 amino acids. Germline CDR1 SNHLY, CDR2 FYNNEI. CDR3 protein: CASSEGLTNQPQHF. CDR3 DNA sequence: TGTGCCAGCAGTGAGGGACTGACAAATCAGCCCCAGCATTTT. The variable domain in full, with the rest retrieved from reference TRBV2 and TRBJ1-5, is EPEVTQTPSHQVTQMGQEVILRCVPISNHLYFYWYRQILGQKVEFLVSFYNNEISEKSEIFDDQFSVERPDGSNFTLKIRSTKLEDSAMYFCASSEGLTNQPQHFGDGTRLSIL.